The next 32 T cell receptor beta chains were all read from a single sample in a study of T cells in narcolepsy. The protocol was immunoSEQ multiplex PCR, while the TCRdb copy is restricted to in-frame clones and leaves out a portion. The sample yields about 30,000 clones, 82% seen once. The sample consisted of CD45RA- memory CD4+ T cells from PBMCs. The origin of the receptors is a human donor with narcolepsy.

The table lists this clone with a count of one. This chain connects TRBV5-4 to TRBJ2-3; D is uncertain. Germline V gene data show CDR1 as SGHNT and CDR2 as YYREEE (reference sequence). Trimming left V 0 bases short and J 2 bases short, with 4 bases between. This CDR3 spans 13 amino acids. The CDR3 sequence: CASSLAVTDTQYF. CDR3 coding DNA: TGTGCCAGCAGCTTGGCAGTCACAGATACGCAGTATTTT.

CDR3: CASSPGVGGGRSGNNEQFF. The DNA for the CDR3 is TGCGCCAGCAGCCCCGGGGTGGGGGGGGGACGGTCAGGGAACAATGAGCAGTTCTTC. This chain links TRBV5-1 with TRBJ2-1; 7 nucleotides agree with TRBD2. Germline CDR1 and CDR2: SGHRS and YFSETQ. The CDR3 extends over 19 amino acids. V was pared by 4 bases and J by 5 bases, with 21 bases of the junction left unmatched.

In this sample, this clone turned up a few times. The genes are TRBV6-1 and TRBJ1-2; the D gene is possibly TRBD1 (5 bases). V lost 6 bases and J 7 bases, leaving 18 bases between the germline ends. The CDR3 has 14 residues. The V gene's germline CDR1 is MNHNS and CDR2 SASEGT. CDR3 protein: CASSLRTGDLGYTF. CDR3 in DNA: TGTGCCAGCAGCCTACGTACAGGAGATCTTGGCTACACCTTC.

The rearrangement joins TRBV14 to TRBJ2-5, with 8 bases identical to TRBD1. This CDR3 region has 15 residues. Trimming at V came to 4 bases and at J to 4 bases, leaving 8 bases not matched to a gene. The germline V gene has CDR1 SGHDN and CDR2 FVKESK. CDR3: CASSRKTGVGETQYF. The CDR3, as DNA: TGTGCCAGCAGCCGGAAGACAGGGGTGGGAGAGACCCAGTACTTC.

This chain's CDR3 is CASSDGPRRPQHF. Here the CDR3 DNA reads TGTGCCAGCAGTGACGGGCCCCGGAGACCCCAGCATTTT. J is TRBJ1-5 and V is TRBV28; D remains unclear. The germline V gene encodes CDR1 MDHEN and CDR2 SYDVKM. V was shortened by 5 bases and J by 10 bases, with 15 bases between the two germline ends. The CDR3 runs 13 residues.

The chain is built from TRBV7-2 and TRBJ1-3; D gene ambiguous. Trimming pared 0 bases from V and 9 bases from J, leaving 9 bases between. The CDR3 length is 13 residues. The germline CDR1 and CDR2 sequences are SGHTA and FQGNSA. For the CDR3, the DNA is TGTGCCAGCAGCTTAGCGGGGTTTTCCACCATATATTTT. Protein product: CASSLAGFSTIYF.

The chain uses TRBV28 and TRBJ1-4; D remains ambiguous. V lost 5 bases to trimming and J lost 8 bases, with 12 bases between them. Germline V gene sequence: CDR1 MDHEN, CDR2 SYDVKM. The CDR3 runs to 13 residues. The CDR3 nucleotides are TGTGCCAGCAGTCCCCTTTCGGAAGAAAAACTGTTTTTT. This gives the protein CASSPLSEEKLFF.

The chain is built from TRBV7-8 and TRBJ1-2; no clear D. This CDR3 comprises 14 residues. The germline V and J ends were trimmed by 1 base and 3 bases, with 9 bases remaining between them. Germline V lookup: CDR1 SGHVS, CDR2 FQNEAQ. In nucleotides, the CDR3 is TGTGCCAGCAGCTTAGTGCGGACCGACTATGGCTACACCTTC. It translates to CASSLVRTDYGYTF.

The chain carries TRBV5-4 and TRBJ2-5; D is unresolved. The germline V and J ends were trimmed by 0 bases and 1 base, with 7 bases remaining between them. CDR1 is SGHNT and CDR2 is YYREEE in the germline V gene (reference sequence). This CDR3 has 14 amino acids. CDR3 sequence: CASSLDRFQETQYF. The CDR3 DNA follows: TGTGCCAGCAGCTTGGACAGATTCCAAGAGACCCAGTACTTC.

The CDR3 here is CASSEGAGGWKKLFF. The CDR3 DNA follows: TGTGCCAGCAGTGAAGGGGCAGGGGGCTGGAAAAAACTGTTTTTT. The V gene is TRBV2, the J gene TRBJ1-4; TRBD1 matches 8 bases. Germline V gene sequence: CDR1 SNHLY, CDR2 FYNNEI. V lost 1 base to trimming and J lost 9 bases; unmatched junction nucleotides: 7. This CDR3 is built from 15 residues.

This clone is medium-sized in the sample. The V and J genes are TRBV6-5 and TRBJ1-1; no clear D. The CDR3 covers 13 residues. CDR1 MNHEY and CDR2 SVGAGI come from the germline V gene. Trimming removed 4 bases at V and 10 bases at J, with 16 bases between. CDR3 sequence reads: CASSFSLGGLAFF. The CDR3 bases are TGTGCCAGCAGTTTCTCCCTTGGCGGTCTAGCTTTCTTT.

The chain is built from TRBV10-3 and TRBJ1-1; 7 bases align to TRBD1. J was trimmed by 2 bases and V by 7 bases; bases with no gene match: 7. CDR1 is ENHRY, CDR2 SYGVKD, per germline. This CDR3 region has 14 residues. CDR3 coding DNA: TGTGCCATCACTAGGGGGCGAGGAAACACTGAAGCTTTCTTT. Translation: CAITRGRGNTEAFF.

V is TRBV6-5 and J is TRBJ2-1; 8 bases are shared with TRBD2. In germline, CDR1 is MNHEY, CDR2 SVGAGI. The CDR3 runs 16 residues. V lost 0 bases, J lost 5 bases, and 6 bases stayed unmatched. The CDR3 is CASSYSIGRGDNEQFF. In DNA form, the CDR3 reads TGTGCCAGCAGTTACTCGATTGGGCGGGGGGACAATGAGCAGTTCTTC.

The CDR3 DNA reads TGTGCCAGTAGTATGGCCCCAAGGGCCCTTAGGGCAGATACGCAGTATTTT. Residues: CASSMAPRALRADTQYF. The chain links TRBV19 to TRBJ2-3, with D hard to call. V shed 3 bases and J shed 4 bases, with 20 bases lying between them. Germline CDR1 reads LNHDA; CDR2 reads SQIVND (reference sequence). This CDR3 has 17 residues.

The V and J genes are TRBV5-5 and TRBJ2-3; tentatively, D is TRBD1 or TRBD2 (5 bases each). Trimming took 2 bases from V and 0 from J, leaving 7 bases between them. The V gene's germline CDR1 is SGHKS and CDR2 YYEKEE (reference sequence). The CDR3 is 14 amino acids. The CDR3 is CASSFRDSTDTQYF. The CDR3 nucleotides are TGTGCCAGCAGCTTCCGGGACAGCACAGATACGCAGTATTTT.

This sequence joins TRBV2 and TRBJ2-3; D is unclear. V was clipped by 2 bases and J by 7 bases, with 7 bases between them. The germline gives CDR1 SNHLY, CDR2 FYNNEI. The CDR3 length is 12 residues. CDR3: CASSEITNTQYF. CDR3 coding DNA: TGTGCCAGCAGTGAAATTACGAATACGCAGTATTTT.

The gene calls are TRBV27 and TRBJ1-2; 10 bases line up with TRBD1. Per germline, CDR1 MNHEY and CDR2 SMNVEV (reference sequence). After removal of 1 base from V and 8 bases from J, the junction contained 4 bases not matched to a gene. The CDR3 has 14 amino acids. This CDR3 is CASSLFGQGVGYTF. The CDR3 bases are TGTGCCAGCAGTTTATTCGGACAGGGGGTAGGCTACACCTTC.

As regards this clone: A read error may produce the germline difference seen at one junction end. The DNA for the CDR3 is TGTGCCAGCAGCATAACAGGGTACAGCACAGATACGCAGTATTTT. Translating it yields CASSITGYSTDTQYF. V usage is TRBV7-3 and J usage is TRBJ2-3; possible D gene TRBD1, 6 bases. Germline assignment: CDR1 SGHTA and CDR2 FQGTGA. This CDR3 is 15 amino acids long.

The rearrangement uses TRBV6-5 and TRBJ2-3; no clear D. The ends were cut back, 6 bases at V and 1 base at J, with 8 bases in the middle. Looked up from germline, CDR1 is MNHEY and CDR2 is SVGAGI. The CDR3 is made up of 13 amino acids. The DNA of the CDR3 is TGTGCCAGCAGGGAAACAGGCACAGATACGCAGTATTTT. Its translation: CASRETGTDTQYF.

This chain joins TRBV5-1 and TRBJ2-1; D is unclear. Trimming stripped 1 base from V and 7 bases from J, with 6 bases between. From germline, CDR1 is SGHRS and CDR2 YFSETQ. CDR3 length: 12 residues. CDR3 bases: TGCGCCAGCAGCTTGCAAGGGAATGAGCAGTTCTTC. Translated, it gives CASSLQGNEQFF.

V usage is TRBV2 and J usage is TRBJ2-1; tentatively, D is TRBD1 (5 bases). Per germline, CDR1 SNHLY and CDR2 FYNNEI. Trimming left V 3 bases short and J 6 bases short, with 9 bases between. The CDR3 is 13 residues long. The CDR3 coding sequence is TGTGCCAGCAGTGACCAGGGTTTCAATGAGCAGTTCTTC. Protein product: CASSDQGFNEQFF.

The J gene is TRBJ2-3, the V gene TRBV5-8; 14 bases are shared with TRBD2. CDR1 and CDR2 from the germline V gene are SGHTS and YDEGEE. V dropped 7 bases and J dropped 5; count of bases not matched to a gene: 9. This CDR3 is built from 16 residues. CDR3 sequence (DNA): TGTGCCAGCGGGACCGGGACTAGCGGGGGTAAAGATACGCAGTATTTT. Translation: CASGTGTSGGKDTQYF.

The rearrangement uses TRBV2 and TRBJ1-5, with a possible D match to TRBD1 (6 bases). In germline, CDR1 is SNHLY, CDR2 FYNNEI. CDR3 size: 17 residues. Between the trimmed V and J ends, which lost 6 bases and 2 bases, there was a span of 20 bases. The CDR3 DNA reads TGTGCCAGCAGCCTGGGGGGAGGGGGGGGCGGCAATCAGCCCCAGCATTTT. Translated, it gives CASSLGGGGGGNQPQHF. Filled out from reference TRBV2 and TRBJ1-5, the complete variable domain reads EPEVTQTPSHQVTQMGQEVILRCVPISNHLYFYWYRQILGQKVEFLVSFYNNEISEKSEIFDDQFSVERPDGSNFTLKIRSTKLEDSAMYFCASSLGGGGGGNQPQHFGDGTRLSIL.

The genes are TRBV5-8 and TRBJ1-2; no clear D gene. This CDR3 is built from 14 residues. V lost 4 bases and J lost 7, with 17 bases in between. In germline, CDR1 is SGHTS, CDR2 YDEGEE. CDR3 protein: CASSLSSVRGGYTF. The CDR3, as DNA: TGTGCCAGCAGCCTCTCCTCCGTCCGGGGTGGCTACACCTTC.

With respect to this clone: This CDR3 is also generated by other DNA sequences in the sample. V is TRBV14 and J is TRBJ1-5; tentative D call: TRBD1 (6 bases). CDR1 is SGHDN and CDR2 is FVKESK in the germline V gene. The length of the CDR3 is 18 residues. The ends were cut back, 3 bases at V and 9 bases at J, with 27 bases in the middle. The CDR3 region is CASSHSREQGGRGAPQHF. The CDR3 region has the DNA TGTGCCAGCAGCCACAGCAGGGAGCAGGGCGGGCGGGGGGCGCCCCAGCATTTT.

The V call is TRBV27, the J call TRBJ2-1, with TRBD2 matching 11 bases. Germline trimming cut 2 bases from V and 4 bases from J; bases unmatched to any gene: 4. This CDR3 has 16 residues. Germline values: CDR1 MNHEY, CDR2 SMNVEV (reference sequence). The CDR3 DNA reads TGTGCCAGCAGTTTAGGTCCTAGCGGGAGGTACAATGAGCAGTTCTTC. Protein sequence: CASSLGPSGRYNEQFF.

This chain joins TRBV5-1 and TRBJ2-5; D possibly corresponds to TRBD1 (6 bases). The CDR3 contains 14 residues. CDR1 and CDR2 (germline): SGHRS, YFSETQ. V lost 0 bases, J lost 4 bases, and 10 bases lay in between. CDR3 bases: TGCGCCAGCAGCTTGGCAGGCAGGGGAGAGACCCAGTACTTC. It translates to CASSLAGRGETQYF.

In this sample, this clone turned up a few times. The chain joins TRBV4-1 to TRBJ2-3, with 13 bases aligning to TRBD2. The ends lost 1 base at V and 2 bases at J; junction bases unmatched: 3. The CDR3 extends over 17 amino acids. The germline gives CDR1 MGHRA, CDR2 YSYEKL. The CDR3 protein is CASSQGGTSGVTDTQYF. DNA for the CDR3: TGCGCCAGCAGCCAAGGTGGGACTAGCGGGGTCACAGATACGCAGTATTTT.

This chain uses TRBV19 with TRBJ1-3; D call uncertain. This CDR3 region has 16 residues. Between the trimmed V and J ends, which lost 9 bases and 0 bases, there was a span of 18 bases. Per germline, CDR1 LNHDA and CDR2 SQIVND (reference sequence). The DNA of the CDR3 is TGTGCCAGCCGTAACGGCGGGCCGCGCTCTGGAAACACCATATATTTT. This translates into CASRNGGPRSGNTIYF.

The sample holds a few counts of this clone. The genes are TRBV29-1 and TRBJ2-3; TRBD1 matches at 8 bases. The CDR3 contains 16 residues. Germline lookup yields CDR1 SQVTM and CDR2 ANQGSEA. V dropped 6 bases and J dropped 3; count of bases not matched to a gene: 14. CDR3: CSVTGVGQGATDTQYF. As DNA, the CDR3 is TGCAGCGTGACCGGAGTGGGTCAGGGGGCTACAGATACGCAGTATTTT.

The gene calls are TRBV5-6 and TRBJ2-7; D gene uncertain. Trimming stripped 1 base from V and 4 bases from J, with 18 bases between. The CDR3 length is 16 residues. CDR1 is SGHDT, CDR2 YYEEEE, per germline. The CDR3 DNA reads TGTGCCAGCAGCTTGCTCTGGAGCAGCGAGCCGTACGAGCAGTACTTC. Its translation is CASSLLWSSEPYEQYF.

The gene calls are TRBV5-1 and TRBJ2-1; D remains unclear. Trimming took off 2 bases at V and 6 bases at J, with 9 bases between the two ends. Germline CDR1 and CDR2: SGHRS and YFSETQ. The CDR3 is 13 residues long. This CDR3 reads CASSFANPNEQFF. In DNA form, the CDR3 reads TGCGCCAGCAGCTTCGCCAATCCCAATGAGCAGTTCTTC.